A single sample is the source of the 29 T cell receptor beta chains below, sequenced in a study of response to subunit inactivated influenza vaccine. From the RT-PCR reads, TCRdb called clonotypes with MiXCR, one entry per CDR3 protein. The data show roughly 500,000 distinct CDR3 sequences, around 21% seen once. This sample was also put to use in a study of T cells expressing NK-cell markers. That paper adds: TCR beta libraries carry UMIs added by 5'RACE template switching.

Material: CD4+ T cells sorted from PBMCs, obtained about 12 days after vaccination. Receptor source: a man aged 50 to 59 who received an inactivated influenza vaccine.

This clonotype occurred a few times. J is TRBJ2-7 and V is TRBV29-1, with TRBD1 matching 9 bases. The V and J ends lost 4 bases and 4 bases, in that order; junction bases with no gene match: 5. Germline CDR1 is SQVTM and CDR2 is ANQGSEA. The CDR3 extends over 13 amino acids. The CDR3 DNA reads as TGCAGCGTTGGTGGGGACAGGGTTTACGAGCAGTACTTC. Its translation: CSVGGDRVYEQYF.

With respect to this clonotype: At one end the junction does not follow the germline gene, possibly because of a read error. The chain combines TRBV5-1 with TRBJ2-3; 8 nucleotides align to TRBD1. This CDR3 is built from 15 residues. Germline V gene sequence: CDR1 SGHRS, CDR2 YFSETQ. The CDR3 region has the DNA TGCGCCACCAGCTTGACAGGGGTTCTCACAGATACGCAGTATTTT. Protein: CATSLTGVLTDTQYF.

This chain links TRBV20-1 with TRBJ1-2; tentatively, D is TRBD1 (5 bases). Trimming removed 3 bases from V and 6 bases from J, with 17 bases in between. Germline V gene lookup returns CDR1 DFQATT and CDR2 SNEGSKA (reference sequence). This CDR3 is 14 amino acids long. This CDR3 is CSARAGLDSNGYTF. In nucleotides, the CDR3 is TGCAGTGCTAGGGCTGGTTTAGACAGTAATGGCTACACCTTC.

This clonotype was counted only a few times. The CDR3 region is CASSRIHEANYGYTF. Written as DNA, the CDR3 is TGCGCCAGCAGCCGCATACACGAAGCTAACTATGGCTACACCTTC. This chain connects TRBV4-3 to TRBJ1-2; D is unclear. The CDR3 consists of 15 residues. V was shortened by 4 bases and J by 0 bases, with 12 bases between the two germline ends. Germline CDR1 is LGHNA and CDR2 is YSLEER.

As concerns this clonotype: A read error may produce the germline difference seen at one junction end. This rearrangement joins TRBV5-5 to TRBJ2-3, with unresolved D. The CDR3 is made up of 14 amino acids. CDR1 is SGHKS, CDR2 YYEKEE, per germline (reference sequence). The CDR3 nucleotides read TGTGCCAGCAGCTTTCGGCTTAGCACAGATACGCAGTCTTTT. Protein: CASSFRLSTDTQSF.

V and J are TRBV9 and TRBJ1-3; the D is unclear. The CDR3 extends over 15 amino acids. Trimming took off 2 bases at V and 2 bases at J, with 11 bases between the two ends. Germline values: CDR1 SGDLS, CDR2 YYNGEE. DNA for the CDR3: TGTGCCAGCAGCGTGAGAGGGCCCCCTGGAAACACCATATATTTT. Translation gives CASSVRGPPGNTIYF. Full variable domain (missing parts from reference TRBV9 and TRBJ1-3): DSGVTQTPKHLITATGQRVTLRCSPRSGDLSVYWYQQSLDQGLQFLIQYYNGEERAKGNILERFSAQQFPDLHSELNLSSLELGDSALYFCASSVRGPPGNTIYFGEGSWLTVV.

The chain couples TRBV20-1 to TRBJ1-2, with D tentatively TRBD1 (5 bases). The CDR3 sequence is 13 residues long. Germline V gene sequence: CDR1 DFQATT, CDR2 SNEGSKA (reference sequence). Trimming shortened V by 4 bases and J by 4 bases, and 13 bases separated the two germline ends. For the CDR3, the DNA is TGCAGTGCTACTGACAGTACCCGCTATGGCTACACCTTC. This translates into CSATDSTRYGYTF.

This clonotype was seen at least ten times. The rearrangement links TRBV3-1 to TRBJ2-2; no firm D call. CDR3 length: 14 amino acids. Trimming took 5 bases from V and 2 from J, leaving 9 bases between them. Germline-derived CDR1 and CDR2 are LGHDT and YNNKEL (reference sequence). CDR3 sequence (DNA): TGTGCCAGCAGCTATGTTCTAAACACCGGGGAGCTGTTTTTT. It specifies CASSYVLNTGELFF.

This clonotype was counted a few times. The J gene is TRBJ2-1, the V gene TRBV19, with 11 nucleotides matching TRBD2. The germline gives CDR1 LNHDA, CDR2 SQIVND (reference sequence). The CDR3 sequence is 18 residues long. V was clipped by 3 bases and J by 7 bases; unmatched bases: 14. This CDR3 is CASSIPPLTSGKANEQFF. The CDR3, as DNA: TGTGCCAGTAGTATCCCCCCTCTGACTAGCGGGAAGGCAAATGAGCAGTTCTTC.

The chain employs TRBV12-3 or TRBV12-4 and TRBJ2-5, with 8 bases aligning to TRBD1. V shed 6 bases and J 2 bases; nucleotides not matched to a gene: 11. The CDR3 spans 16 residues. CDR3 nucleotides: TGTGCCAGCAGCGCCGGGCATAGGACAGGGCAAGAGACCCAGTACTTC. It specifies CASSAGHRTGQETQYF.

The chain uses TRBV11-2 and TRBJ2-1; 9 bases match TRBD2. Trimming at V came to 5 bases and at J to 5 bases, leaving 10 bases not matched to a gene. In germline, CDR1 is SGHAT, CDR2 FQNNGV. This CDR3 region has 16 residues. CDR3 sequence (DNA): TGTGCCAGCAGCGATAGATCTAGCGGGACTCACAATGAGCAGTTCTTC. Its translation is CASSDRSSGTHNEQFF.

The J gene is TRBJ1-2, the V gene TRBV9; D call uncertain. The CDR3 consists of 13 residues. Trimming shortened V by 3 bases and J by 7 bases, and 13 bases separated the two germline ends. In germline, CDR1 is SGDLS, CDR2 YYNGEE. The CDR3 region is CASSDDGRLGYTF. CDR3 sequence (DNA): TGTGCCAGCAGCGATGACGGGAGACTTGGCTACACCTTC. Full variable domain (rest looked up from reference TRBV9 and TRBJ1-2): DSGVTQTPKHLITATGQRVTLRCSPRSGDLSVYWYQQSLDQGLQFLIQYYNGEERAKGNILERFSAQQFPDLHSELNLSSLELGDSALYFCASSDDGRLGYTFGSGTRLTVV.

This clonotype was counted only a few times. The chain employs TRBV7-2 and TRBJ2-7, with D unresolved. The length of the CDR3 is 14 residues. Germline assignment: CDR1 SGHTA and CDR2 FQGNSA. V gave up 5 bases and J gave up 3 bases, with 14 bases separating them. CDR3 sequence: CASSHIRRRYEQYF. CDR3 DNA: TGTGCCAGCAGCCACATCAGGAGACGCTACGAGCAGTACTTC.

The chain is built from TRBV2 and TRBJ1-2, with D hard to call. Trimming stripped 3 bases from V and 7 bases from J, with 12 bases between. The CDR3 spans 13 residues. CDR1 SNHLY and CDR2 FYNNEI come from the germline V gene. CDR3 nucleotide sequence: TGTGCCAGCAGTGACCGGGGTTCGGCTGGCTACACCTTC. Protein product: CASSDRGSAGYTF.

The chain has TRBV6-2 or TRBV6-3 and TRBJ2-1, with TRBD2 matching over 10 bases. This CDR3 comprises 17 residues. Per germline, CDR1 MNHEY and CDR2 SVGEGT. The ends lost 1 base at V and 7 bases at J; junction bases unmatched: 10. CDR3 in amino acids: CASSYWGSGGLKNEQFF. The DNA for the CDR3 is TGTGCCAGCAGTTACTGGGGTAGCGGGGGGTTGAAGAATGAGCAGTTCTTC.

The J gene is TRBJ2-2, the V gene TRBV12-5; 7 bases agree with TRBD2. The CDR3 totals 12 residues. V lost 10 bases to trimming and J lost 3 bases; unmatched junction nucleotides: 2. Per germline, CDR1 LGHNT and CDR2 FRNRAP. The DNA for the CDR3 is TGTGCTACGGCGGGAGACACCGGGGAGCTGTTTTTT. Translated: CATAGDTGELFF.

The table lists this clonotype with a few counts. V is TRBV20-1 and J is TRBJ2-7, with 9 bases lining up with TRBD2. CDR3 length equals 15 residues. V shed 6 bases and J 6 bases; nucleotides not matched to a gene: 15. Germline V gives CDR1 DFQATT, CDR2 SNEGSKA (reference sequence). The CDR3 DNA reads as TGCAGTGCCAAACCCGGGGGCGGGAGGGCGTTCGAGCAGTACTTC. Translated: CSAKPGGGRAFEQYF.

The chain's CDR3 is CASSLQGARNEQFF. DNA for the CDR3: TGTGCCAGCAGTCTCCAGGGGGCAAGAAATGAGCAGTTCTTC. The V gene is TRBV28, the J gene TRBJ2-1; 8 nucleotides agree with TRBD1. The junction had 7 bases not matched to a gene; V was cut back by 5 bases and J by 7 bases. The CDR3 runs 14 residues. Germline CDR1 MDHEN, CDR2 SYDVKM.

This clonotype was counted a few times. The CDR3 spells CASSEEVGLGKNIQYF. The CDR3 DNA sequence: TGTGCCAGCAGCGAGGAGGTTGGGTTGGGCAAAAACATTCAGTACTTC. The rearrangement links TRBV9 to TRBJ2-4; TRBD2 is a possible D gene (5 bases). From germline, CDR1 is SGDLS and CDR2 YYNGEE. Trimming left V 3 bases short and J 3 bases short, with 16 bases between. The CDR3 is 16 amino acids.

This clonotype was counted ten times or more. V usage is TRBV7-8 and J usage is TRBJ2-7; D may be TRBD1 (6 bases). There are 15 residues in the CDR3. The V end lost 5 bases, the J end lost 2 bases, and 16 bases lay between the germline ends. Germline assignment: CDR1 SGHVS and CDR2 FQNEAQ. The CDR3 is CASSVVQGPTYEQYF. DNA for the CDR3: TGTGCCAGCAGCGTCGTACAGGGTCCCACCTACGAGCAGTACTTC.

This clonotype was picked up a small number of times. This chain joins TRBV5-6 and TRBJ2-2, with TRBD2 matching over 8 bases. Trimming removed 4 bases from V and 4 bases from J; junction bases left unmatched: 6. The CDR3 extends over 15 amino acids. Germline V lookup: CDR1 SGHDT, CDR2 YYEEEE. The CDR3 loop is CASSPLGGATGELFF. CDR3 DNA sequence: TGTGCCAGCAGCCCTCTCGGGGGGGCCACCGGGGAGCTGTTTTTT.

The gene calls are TRBV5-1 and TRBJ2-5; D unresolved. Germline V gene sequence: CDR1 SGHRS, CDR2 YFSETQ. Trimming took 1 base from V and 2 from J, leaving 6 bases between them. CDR3 size: 13 residues. The DNA for the CDR3 is TGCGCCAGCAGCTTGCGGGCGCAAGAGACCCAGTACTTC. Residues: CASSLRAQETQYF.

The sample holds a few counts of this clonotype. V is TRBV10-3 and J is TRBJ2-7; D assignment may be TRBD1 or TRBD2 (6 bases each). The CDR3 is 11 residues long. CDR1 is ENHRY and CDR2 is SYGVKD in the germline V gene. CDR3 region: CASGAGFEQYF. The CDR3 nucleotides are TGTGCATCGGGGGCGGGGTTCGAGCAGTACTTC.

The rearrangement joins TRBV6-2 or TRBV6-3 to TRBJ2-3, with 7 bases lining up with TRBD1. Germline values: CDR1 MNHEY, CDR2 SVGEGT. Unmatched junction bases numbered 3, after V lost 2 bases and J lost 1 base. The CDR3 extends over 15 amino acids. CDR3 region: CASSYRGRGTDTQYF. CDR3 bases: TGTGCCAGCAGTTACAGGGGGCGAGGCACAGATACGCAGTATTTT.

On this clonotype itself: An end of the junction differs from the germline gene, which may be a read error. J is TRBJ2-5 and V is TRBV20-1; 8 positions agree with TRBD2. CDR3 length: 10 amino acids. CDR1 and CDR2 (germline): DFQATT, SNEGSKA (reference sequence). CDR3 sequence: CSADPGLGHF. The DNA of the CDR3 is TGCAGTGCCGACCCGGGACTAGGGCACTTC.

V and J are TRBV5-1 and TRBJ2-7; D is possibly TRBD1 (5 bases). Germline V gene sequence: CDR1 SGHRS, CDR2 YFSETQ. V lost 5 bases, J lost 3 bases, and 12 bases lay in between. There are 13 residues in the CDR3. CDR3 in DNA: TGCGCCAGCAGTGTCAGGGAATACTACGAGCAGTACTTC. The encoded protein is CASSVREYYEQYF.

The V gene is TRBV28, the J gene TRBJ1-4; D gene unclear. The germline gives CDR1 MDHEN, CDR2 SYDVKM. The CDR3 spans 18 residues. The V end lost 6 bases, the J end lost 4 bases, and 24 bases lay between the germline ends. DNA for the CDR3: TGTGCCAGCAGCCCGAGTTTGGAGGTGAACCATCTTAATGAAAAACTGTTTTTT. This codes for CASSPSLEVNHLNEKLFF.

The chain combines TRBV28 with TRBJ2-7; D not resolved. V lost 3 bases, J lost 7 bases, and 16 bases lay in between. This CDR3 has 14 amino acids. Germline assignment: CDR1 MDHEN and CDR2 SYDVKM. The CDR3 DNA follows: TGTGCCAGCAGTTTTAGGGCGGCAACTCGGGAGCAGTACTTC. Protein sequence: CASSFRAATREQYF.

The chain has TRBV25-1 and TRBJ2-1, with D possibly TRBD2 on 6 matching bases. Germline values: CDR1 MGHDK, CDR2 SYGVNS. Between the trimmed V and J ends, which lost 1 base and 7 bases, there was a span of 17 bases. The CDR3 runs 16 residues. CDR3 region: CASSEWGSGEKNEQFF. The CDR3 DNA follows: TGTGCCAGCAGTGAATGGGGTAGCGGCGAGAAGAATGAGCAGTTCTTC.